Shown below are 22 T cell receptor beta chains from a single sample sequenced in a study of OX40 agonist ivuxolimab in advanced cancers. TCRdb's table, derived via immunoSEQ multiplex PCR, lists solely in-frame clones and lacks some. Here the sample spans some 58,000 clones, 90% to 95% being singletons. The sample in question was CD4+ or CD8+ T cells sorted from blood, obtained in a trial of the OX40 agonist ivuxolimab. These receptors were obtained from an adult with an advanced solid tumor such as melanoma, head and neck, liver or kidney cancer.

V usage is TRBV10-3 and J usage is TRBJ2-2, with 8 bases lining up with TRBD2. Per germline, CDR1 ENHRY and CDR2 SYGVKD. The CDR3 consists of 14 residues. With V trimmed by 2 bases and J by 4 bases, 0 bases remained unmatched. CDR3 coding DNA: TGTGCCATCAGTGAGCGGGAGGGCACCGGGGAGCTGTTTTTT. It specifies CAISEREGTGELFF.

The chain couples TRBV19 to TRBJ1-5; D unclear. The CDR3 extends over 12 amino acids. Germline lookup yields CDR1 LNHDA and CDR2 SQIVND (reference sequence). The DNA of the CDR3 is TGTGCAACCAGCGGTAGCAATCAGCCCCAGCATTTT. It encodes CATSGSNQPQHF.

The J gene is TRBJ1-2, the V gene TRBV4-3, with TRBD1 matching over 8 bases. This CDR3 region has 16 residues. Germline CDR1 and CDR2: LGHNA and YSLEER. Unmatched junction bases numbered 7, after V lost 0 bases and J lost 4 bases. CDR3 in amino acids: CASSQDRRTGRYGYTF. As DNA, the CDR3 is TGCGCCAGCAGCCAAGATCGTAGGACAGGGCGCTATGGCTACACCTTC.

V gene TRBV25-1 combines with J gene TRBJ2-7; no firm D call. The germline V gene has CDR1 MGHDK and CDR2 SYGVNS. V lost 3 bases, J lost 6 bases, and 15 bases lay in between. This CDR3 comprises 14 residues. The CDR3 region has the DNA TGTGCCAGCAGTGACAGACTGGCCTTGAGCGAGCAGTACTTC. Protein: CASSDRLALSEQYF.

The genes are TRBV28 and TRBJ2-2, with TRBD1 matching 8 bases. The trim removed 4 bases at V and 1 base at J, leaving 2 bases unmatched. Germline CDR1 is MDHEN and CDR2 is SYDVKM. The CDR3 spans 15 residues. The CDR3: CASSSGGRNTGELFF. The CDR3 DNA is TGTGCCAGCAGTTCAGGGGGCCGGAACACCGGGGAGCTGTTTTTT.

This clone was seen more than once but under ten times. This chain connects TRBV19 to TRBJ1-1, with D possibly matching TRBD1 (6 bases). Germline CDR1 LNHDA, CDR2 SQIVND (reference sequence). Trimming removed 6 bases from V and 3 bases from J, with 11 bases in between. This CDR3 spans 13 amino acids. The CDR3 DNA is TGTGCCAGTAGCACGAACAGGGACACTGAAGCTTTCTTT. It codes for CASSTNRDTEAFF.

The CDR3 DNA reads as TGTGCCAGCTCACCTGGGCTAGCGGGACGAGCCTACGAGCAGTACTTC. Protein sequence: CASSPGLAGRAYEQYF. The chain uses TRBV18 and TRBJ2-7; 9 nucleotides line up with TRBD2. Germline V gene lookup returns CDR1 KGHSH and CDR2 LQKENI. Trimming at V came to 3 bases and at J to 2 bases, leaving 8 bases not matched to a gene. This CDR3 has 16 amino acids.

The chain uses TRBV28 and TRBJ2-3; tentatively, D is TRBD1 (6 bases). V was trimmed by 5 bases and J by 2 bases, leaving 11 bases between them. The CDR3 is 14 amino acids. Germline values: CDR1 MDHEN, CDR2 SYDVKM. This CDR3 is CASSRTEITDTQYF. As DNA, the CDR3 is TGTGCCAGCAGTCGGACAGAGATCACAGATACGCAGTATTTT.

This sequence joins TRBV27 and TRBJ2-7; D tentatively reads TRBD1 or TRBD2 (5 bases each). Germline CDR1 MNHEY, CDR2 SMNVEV (reference sequence). The CDR3 has 13 amino acids. The ends were cut back, 8 bases at V and 6 bases at J, with 17 bases in the middle. The CDR3 DNA reads as TGTGCCAGCTGGGCTACCGGGGCCGGCGAGCAGTACTTC. This translates into CASWATGAGEQYF.

This chain links TRBV25-1 with TRBJ1-5; D possibly corresponds to TRBD1 (6 bases). The germline CDR1 and CDR2 sequences are MGHDK and SYGVNS. V was shortened by 6 bases and J by 5 bases, with 11 bases between the two germline ends. This CDR3 is built from 13 residues. DNA of the CDR3: TGTGCCAGCAGGCAGGGGCCCGATCAGCCCCAGCATTTT. Protein sequence: CASRQGPDQPQHF.

V is TRBV6-1 and J is TRBJ2-7, with a weak D call TRBD1 (6 bases). V dropped 5 bases and J dropped 2 bases, with 16 bases sitting between them. The CDR3 contains 15 residues. Germline V gives CDR1 MNHNS, CDR2 SASEGT. CDR3 in amino acids: CASSSGQTATYEQYF. CDR3 nucleotides: TGTGCCAGCAGTTCAGGACAGACGGCCACCTACGAGCAGTACTTC.

This chain joins TRBV7-9 and TRBJ2-3; TRBD1 might be the D (7 bases). Germline-derived CDR1 and CDR2 are SEHNR and FQNEAQ (reference sequence). The CDR3 spans 16 residues. Deletions cut 5 bases from V and 2 bases from J, with 17 bases between. The CDR3 nucleotides are TGTGCCAGCAGCCCGACTCAGGGGGGATTCACAGATACGCAGTATTTT. Its protein is CASSPTQGGFTDTQYF. Combining the CDR3 with reference TRBV7-9 and TRBJ2-3 gives the whole variable domain DTGVSQNPRHKITKRGQNVTFRCDPISEHNRLYWYRQTLGQGPEFLTYFQNEAQLEKSRLLSDRFSAERPKGSFSTLEIQRTEQGDSAMYLCASSPTQGGFTDTQYFGPGTRLTVL.

The CDR3 nucleotides read TGTGCCAGCAGCTTGGACGGGAATTCACCCCTCCACTTT. As protein: CASSLDGNSPLHF. The chain links TRBV7-2 to TRBJ1-6; D remains unclear. Trimming removed 3 bases at V and 7 bases at J, with 7 bases between. CDR1 is SGHTA and CDR2 is FQGNSA in the germline V gene. This CDR3 has 13 amino acids.

CDR3 bases: TGTGCCTACTACGGAGGACAGGTCCCTAACTATGGCTACACCTTC. This gives the protein CAYYGGQVPNYGYTF. The chain has TRBV30 and TRBJ1-2; TRBD1 matches at 7 bases. The V and J ends lost 7 bases and 0 bases, in that order; junction bases with no gene match: 11. This CDR3 has 15 residues. Germline assignment: CDR1 GTSNPN and CDR2 SVGIG (reference sequence).

The chain carries TRBV2 and TRBJ2-5; the D is unclear. The germline gives CDR1 SNHLY, CDR2 FYNNEI. V gave up 5 bases and J gave up 0 bases, with 10 bases separating them. The CDR3 is made up of 14 amino acids. The CDR3 DNA is TGTGCCAGCAGTCGACCCGAGTACCAAGAGACCCAGTACTTC. It yields the protein CASSRPEYQETQYF.

This chain joins TRBV5-6 and TRBJ2-5; TRBD1 aligns across 9 bases. This CDR3 contains 13 residues. The germline V gene encodes CDR1 SGHDT and CDR2 YYEEEE. The V gene end was trimmed by 4 bases and the J gene end by 6 bases; junction bases not matched to a gene: 4. CDR3 amino acids: CASSPGTGQTQYF. The DNA for the CDR3 is TGTGCCAGCAGCCCGGGGACAGGGCAGACCCAGTACTTC.

The CDR3 DNA reads TGTGCCAGCAGGGGGACAGGAAACTATGGCTACACCTTC. Translated, it gives CASRGTGNYGYTF. The chain combines TRBV2 with TRBJ1-2, with 8 bases matching TRBD1. V trimming: 6 bases; J trimming: 2 bases; junction bases outside the gene matches: 2. Germline CDR1 reads SNHLY; CDR2 reads FYNNEI. CDR3 length: 13 amino acids.

The V gene is TRBV4-2, the J gene TRBJ2-3, with D unclear. The germline V gene encodes CDR1 LGHNA and CDR2 YNFKEQ. Trimming left V 0 bases short and J 5 bases short, with 6 bases between. The length of the CDR3 is 13 residues. In DNA, the CDR3 is TGTGCCAGCAGCCAAGATAACTTAGATACGCAGTATTTT. Its translation: CASSQDNLDTQYF.

The V gene is TRBV19, the J gene TRBJ2-2, with D perhaps TRBD2 (6 bases). This CDR3 has 14 amino acids. CDR1 is LNHDA and CDR2 is SQIVND in the germline V gene (reference sequence). V was trimmed by 4 bases and J by 7 bases, leaving 13 bases between them. CDR3 DNA sequence: TGTGCCAGTAGTAGCGGGGTGCAGGGCGGGGAGCTGTTTTTT. Protein: CASSSGVQGGELFF.

The chain employs TRBV28 and TRBJ1-3, with a weak D call TRBD1 (6 bases). CDR3 length: 14 amino acids. The ends were cut back, 4 bases at V and 7 bases at J, with 14 bases in the middle. Germline CDR1 is MDHEN and CDR2 is SYDVKM. The CDR3 reads CASSSQGVRNTIYF. In DNA form, the CDR3 reads TGTGCCAGCAGTTCACAGGGTGTAAGGAACACCATATATTTT.

V usage is TRBV14 and J usage is TRBJ2-1; unclear D gene. Germline V lookup: CDR1 SGHDN, CDR2 FVKESK. This CDR3 is 12 amino acids long. Trimming took off 3 bases at V and 9 bases at J, with 9 bases between the two ends. CDR3 amino acids: CASSQRYGEQFF. CDR3 in DNA: TGTGCCAGCAGCCAGCGGTACGGTGAGCAGTTCTTC.

The gene calls are TRBV27 and TRBJ1-2, with 10 bases matching TRBD1. The V gene end was trimmed by 3 bases and the J gene end by 7 bases; junction bases not matched to a gene: 8. The germline V gene encodes CDR1 MNHEY and CDR2 SMNVEV (reference sequence). This CDR3 comprises 15 residues. The CDR3 sequence: CASSFQTGGASGYTF. For the CDR3, the DNA is TGTGCCAGCAGTTTCCAGACAGGGGGCGCGAGTGGCTACACCTTC.